These T cell receptor beta chains were read from a single sample in a study of T cells in Graves' hyperthyroidism and ophthalmopathy. In TCRdb, the multiplex PCR reads were re-called with MiXCR into one record per CDR3 protein. The top ten hold more than 7% of the sample, which has 500,000 to 750,000 distinct CDR3 sequences, around 42% seen once. The source material was peripheral blood or thyroid tissue (not recorded which). Source of these receptors: a woman under 30 with Graves' hyperthyroidism. Both conserved end residues are part of each CDR3. The D gene is left open where the match is weak. Expanded clones are given a class, and other clones once, few, many or no size at all.

v_gene	j_gene	abundance	d_gene	CDR3aa	CDR3nt
TRBV2	TRBJ1-4	.	.	CASSEVGRNEKLFF	TGTGCCAGCAGTGAAGTGGGGCGGAATGAAAAACTGTTTTTT
TRBV30	TRBJ1-2	.	.	CAWSTDRKNYGYTF	TGTGCCTGGAGTACGGACAGAAAAAACTATGGCTACACCTTC
TRBV4-3	TRBJ2-5	.	TRBD1	CASSQEQGVAETQYF	TGCGCCAGCAGCCAAGAACAGGGGGTAGCAGAGACCCAGTACTTC
TRBV7-9	TRBJ1-1	.	TRBD1	CASSLDRQGASSTEAFF	TGTGCCAGCAGCTTGGATCGGCAGGGGGCGAGCAGCACTGAAGCTTTCTTT
TRBV25-1	TRBJ2-5	.	TRBD2	CASFTGLAGKETQYF	TGTGCCAGCTTTACGGGACTAGCGGGAAAAGAGACCCAGTACTTC
TRBV7-2	TRBJ2-7	.	TRBD1	CASSLDFTGARNEQYF	TGTGCCAGCAGCTTAGATTTTACAGGGGCTAGGAACGAGCAGTACTTC
TRBV11-2	TRBJ2-5	many	.	CASSTDSKTQYF	TGTGCCAGCAGCACGGACAGTAAGACCCAGTACTTC
TRBV7-8	TRBJ2-5	many	.	CASSLGTDQETQYF	TGTGCCAGCAGCTTAGGGACAGATCAAGAGACCCAGTACTTC
TRBV12-3/TRBV12-4	TRBJ1-2	many	.	CASSLPGPNYGYTF	TGTGCCAGCAGTTTACCAGGGCCTAACTATGGCTACACCTTC
TRBV4-1	TRBJ1-1	.	TRBD1	CASRQEGGGLTEAFF	TGCGCCAGCAGACAAGAGGGAGGGGGCCTCACTGAAGCTTTCTTT
TRBV9	TRBJ2-1	.	.	CASNGGTSSYNEQFF	TGTGCCAGCAACGGAGGAACTAGCTCCTACAATGAGCAGTTCTTC
TRBV13	TRBJ1-5	.	.	CASSPEGVQQLQHF	TGCGCCAGCAGCCCCGAGGGGGTACAGCAGCTCCAGCATTTT
TRBV7-9	TRBJ2-7	many	TRBD2	CASSQGRVAVSYEQYF	TGTGCCAGCAGCCAAGGGAGGGTAGCGGTCTCCTACGAGCAGTACTTC
TRBV5-1	TRBJ1-6	many	.	CASSLARPGDSPLHF	TGCGCCAGCAGCTTGGCTCGTCCGGGGGATTCACCCCTCCACTTT
TRBV6-9	TRBJ2-7	many	TRBD1	CASRNPGQGNYEQYF	TGTGCCAGCAGAAACCCGGGACAGGGGAACTACGAGCAGTACTTC
TRBV20-1	TRBJ2-7	many	.	CSAPQRMRGTHYEQYF	TGCAGTGCTCCCCAGCGGATGAGGGGTACACACTACGAGCAGTACTTC
TRBV10-3	TRBJ1-3	few	.	CAISGGDISGNTIYF	TGTGCCATCAGTGGGGGGGACATCTCTGGAAACACCATATATTTT
TRBV7-9	TRBJ1-5	.	TRBD1	CASSSHWTGPQPQHF	TGTGCCAGCAGCTCGCACTGGACAGGGCCTCAGCCCCAGCATTTT
TRBV20-1	TRBJ2-7	many	TRBD2	CSAREGLAGGRSYEQYF	TGCAGTGCTAGAGAGGGACTAGCGGGAGGCCGAAGCTACGAGCAGTACTTC
TRBV10-3	TRBJ2-1	.	TRBD2	CAISPSGDRDEQFF	TGTGCCATCAGTCCTAGCGGGGATCGGGATGAGCAGTTCTTC
TRBV5-1	TRBJ2-5	.	.	CASSLGAPQETQYF	TGCGCCAGCAGCTTGGGGGCCCCCCAAGAGACCCAGTACTTC
TRBV15	TRBJ1-2	.	.	CATSSLGLDYGYTF	TGTGCCACCAGCAGTTTAGGACTCGACTATGGCTACACCTTC
TRBV7-9	TRBJ2-5	many	.	CASSRRGGQETQYF	TGTGCCAGCAGCCGGCGGGGCGGTCAAGAGACCCAGTACTTC
TRBV12-3/TRBV12-4	TRBJ1-1	.	TRBD1	CASSSTGESTEAFF	TGTGCCAGCAGTTCGACAGGGGAGAGCACTGAAGCTTTCTTT
TRBV15	TRBJ2-6	.	.	CATSREKGYGANVLTF	TGTGCCACCAGCAGAGAAAAGGGATATGGGGCCAACGTCCTGACTTTC
TRBV7-8	TRBJ2-2	few	TRBD1	CASSYDRGLFRSGELFF	TGTGCCAGCAGCTATGACAGGGGACTTTTTCGTTCCGGGGAGCTGTTTTTT
TRBV7-8	TRBJ1-1	many	.	CASSLEMRTEAFF	TGTGCCAGCAGCTTAGAAATGCGCACTGAAGCTTTCTTT
TRBV12-3/TRBV12-4	TRBJ2-5	many	.	CASSFFSPQETQYF	TGTGCCAGCAGTTTTTTCAGCCCCCAAGAGACCCAGTACTTC
TRBV19	TRBJ1-3	many	TRBD1	CASSLWTGNAGNTIYF	TGTGCCAGTAGTCTCTGGACAGGGAATGCTGGAAACACCATATATTTT
TRBV20-1	TRBJ1-1	once	.	CSARALAGRMATEAFF	TGCAGTGCTAGAGCCCTAGCGGGACGGATGGCCACTGAAGCTTTCTTT
TRBV2	TRBJ2-5	many	TRBD2	CASSRASGETQYF	TGTGCCAGCAGCCGAGCTAGCGGGGAGACCCAGTACTTC
TRBV5-1	TRBJ2-5	many	TRBD2	CASSLGTSGTETQYF	TGCGCCAGCAGCTTAGGGACTAGCGGGACAGAGACCCAGTACTTC
TRBV12-5	TRBJ1-2	many	.	CASGLDSNDYTF	TGTGCTAGTGGTTTGGACAGTAATGACTACACCTTC
TRBV10-3	TRBJ1-2	.	.	CAISDQGIGYGYTF	TGTGCCATCAGTGATCAGGGGATCGGCTATGGCTACACCTTC
TRBV14	TRBJ1-2	many	.	CASSPTLSRGVNYGYTF	TGTGCCAGCAGCCCTACTCTAAGCAGGGGAGTCAACTATGGCTACACCTTC
TRBV20-1	TRBJ1-5	.	TRBD1	CSTPTGGEFQPQHF	TGCAGCACACCGACAGGGGGCGAGTTTCAGCCCCAGCATTTT
TRBV30	TRBJ2-7	once	.	CAWSVQVGSYEQYF	TGTGCCTGGAGTGTGCAAGTCGGGTCCTACGAGCAGTACTTC
TRBV5-6	TRBJ1-3	.	.	CASSFNTIYF	TGTGCCAGCAGCTTCAACACCATATATTTT
TRBV30	TRBJ1-2	.	.	CAWSVSMRGYTF	TGTGCCTGGAGTGTGTCGATGCGGGGCTACACCTTC
TRBV14	TRBJ2-2	.	TRBD2	CASSSSGRGTGELFF	TGTGCCAGCAGCTCAAGCGGGAGAGGTACCGGGGAGCTGTTTTTT
TRBV20-1	TRBJ1-1	.	.	CSAHEGGGNTEAFF	TGCAGTGCCCACGAGGGTGGGGGGAACACTGAAGCTTTCTTT
TRBV29-1	TRBJ2-3	many	TRBD2	CSVGLASGVYTQYF	TGCAGCGTTGGGTTGGCTAGCGGTGTGTATACGCAGTATTTT
TRBV6-2/TRBV6-3	TRBJ1-5	few	TRBD1	CASSETGAGGPQHF	TGTGCCAGCAGTGAGACAGGGGCCGGTGGTCCCCAGCATTTT
TRBV30	TRBJ1-1	.	.	CAWSVWGFSTEAFF	TGTGCCTGGAGTGTTTGGGGGTTTAGTACTGAAGCTTTCTTT
TRBV14	TRBJ1-2	many	.	CASSQDTGRGYTF	TGTGCCAGCAGCCAAGACACAGGTCGCGGCTACACCTTC
TRBV4-3	TRBJ2-5	once	TRBD2	CASSQLAGGPETQYF	TGCGCCAGCAGCCAACTGGCGGGAGGTCCTGAGACCCAGTACTTC
TRBV20-1	TRBJ2-7	.	.	CSARDGQAAGYEQYF	TGCAGTGCTAGAGATGGGCAGGCGGCGGGCTACGAGCAGTACTTC
TRBV20-1	TRBJ2-7	few	TRBD2	CSASVLREENSYEQYF	TGCAGTGCTAGTGTCTTACGGGAGGAGAACTCCTACGAGCAGTACTTC